The next 30 T cell receptor beta chains were all read from a single sample in a study of T cells in Graves' hyperthyroidism and ophthalmopathy. It was RNA transcripts that yielded the amplified TCR beta CDR3 regions. HTBI primers drove first-round RT-PCR of the TCR CDR3. Each CDR3 protein is one row after TCRdb ran MiXCR on the multiplex PCR reads. The data contain 550,000 to 600,000 distinct CDR3 sequences, 16% of them singletons. The sequenced sample consisted of blood. All receptors derive from a woman between 18 and 29 years old with Graves' hyperthyroidism.

This clonotype was seen at least ten times. This chain links TRBV6-1 with TRBJ2-1; 9 nucleotides agree with TRBD2. Germline CDR1 is MNHNS and CDR2 is SASEGT. The CDR3 extends over 16 amino acids. The V segment lost 6 bases and the J segment 9 bases; nucleotides outside the gene matches: 15. The CDR3 loop reads CASSLIAAGGPGEQFF. The CDR3 coding sequence is TGTGCCAGCAGCCTCATTGCTGCGGGAGGGCCTGGTGAGCAGTTCTTC.

The chain couples TRBV2 to TRBJ2-5; perhaps D is TRBD1 or TRBD2 (6 bases each). Germline CDR1 is SNHLY and CDR2 is FYNNEI. The CDR3 contains 16 residues. The germline V and J ends were trimmed by 5 bases and 2 bases, with 18 bases remaining between them. The CDR3 sequence is CASSRGAPELQETQYF. The CDR3 coding sequence is TGTGCCAGCAGTAGGGGGGCCCCAGAGCTACAAGAGACCCAGTACTTC.

The sample holds a few counts of this clonotype. The V gene is TRBV3-1, the J gene TRBJ2-7; TRBD2 matches at 8 bases. With V trimmed by 3 bases and J by 2 bases, 6 bases remained unmatched. The CDR3 consists of 15 residues. Germline CDR1 is LGHDT and CDR2 is YNNKEL (reference sequence). CDR3 loop: CASSHLRGGTYEQYF. In nucleotides, the CDR3 is TGTGCCAGCAGCCACCTCCGGGGGGGGACCTACGAGCAGTACTTC.

The rearrangement joins TRBV5-5 to TRBJ2-1; a weak D match, TRBD1 (6 bases). This CDR3 comprises 16 residues. Germline-derived CDR1 and CDR2 are SGHKS and YYEKEE (reference sequence). Trimming took off 1 base at V and 5 bases at J, with 16 bases between the two ends. The CDR3, as DNA: TGTGCCAGCAGCTTGAGGGCCGGGACACCAAACAATGAGCAGTTCTTC. Amino acid sequence: CASSLRAGTPNNEQFF. Combining the CDR3 with reference TRBV5-5 and TRBJ2-1 gives the whole variable domain DAGVTQSPTHLIKTRGQQVTLRCSPISGHKSVSWYQQVLGQGPQFIFQYYEKEERGRGNFPDRFSARQFPNYSSELNVNALLLGDSALYLCASSLRAGTPNNEQFFGPGTRLTVL.

The chain uses TRBV10-3 and TRBJ2-3; 7 nucleotides agree with TRBD2. CDR3 size: 17 residues. Germline assignment: CDR1 ENHRY and CDR2 SYGVKD. The V gene end was trimmed by 4 bases and the J gene end by 0 bases; junction bases not matched to a gene: 10. CDR3 sequence (DNA): TGTGCCATCAGTGTTTCGGCGGGGGACCCTAGCACAGATACGCAGTATTTT. It yields the protein CAISVSAGDPSTDTQYF.

The rearrangement links TRBV4-3 to TRBJ2-3; TRBD1 aligns across 10 bases. The CDR3 has 16 amino acids. Germline V gene sequence: CDR1 LGHNA, CDR2 YSLEER. V dropped 5 bases and J dropped 2; count of bases not matched to a gene: 7. The CDR3 DNA is TGCGCCAGCAGCAGTGGACAGGGGGAGTTCACAGATACGCAGTATTTT. The encoded protein is CASSSGQGEFTDTQYF.

This clonotype occurred once. The V gene is TRBV14, the J gene TRBJ2-1, with a possible D match to TRBD2 (5 bases). In germline, CDR1 is SGHDN, CDR2 FVKESK. The V end lost 1 base, the J end lost 7 bases, and 14 bases lay between the germline ends. The CDR3 is made up of 15 amino acids. CDR3 region: CASSQALRTPNEQFF. The DNA for the CDR3 is TGTGCCAGCAGCCAAGCCCTACGGACTCCTAATGAGCAGTTCTTC.

This clonotype appeared many times. The chain joins TRBV2 to TRBJ2-2; possibly TRBD2 for D (5 bases). Germline values: CDR1 SNHLY, CDR2 FYNNEI. The CDR3 sequence is 17 residues long. V shed 7 bases and J shed 0 bases, with 18 bases lying between them. DNA of the CDR3: TGTGCCAGCAAACAGCAAGCGGTTTCCGCGAACACCGGGGAGCTGTTTTTT. As protein: CASKQQAVSANTGELFF. Filled out from reference TRBV2 and TRBJ2-2, the complete variable domain reads EPEVTQTPSHQVTQMGQEVILRCVPISNHLYFYWYRQILGQKVEFLVSFYNNEISEKSEIFDDQFSVERPDGSNFTLKIRSTKLEDSAMYFCASKQQAVSANTGELFFGEGSRLTVL.

This clonotype was seen at least ten times. The chain couples TRBV20-1 to TRBJ2-3; possible D gene TRBD2, 5 bases. The CDR3 extends over 11 amino acids. Germline V lookup: CDR1 DFQATT, CDR2 SNEGSKA (reference sequence). The V end was cut by 6 bases, the J end by 7 bases, with 11 bases between. CDR3 amino acids: CSATGMHTQYF. CDR3 nucleotides: TGCAGTGCCACGGGGATGCATACGCAGTATTTT.

This clonotype has more than one count but fewer than ten. The chain uses TRBV29-1 and TRBJ1-1; possible D gene TRBD1, 5 bases. The V end lost 5 bases, the J end lost 6 bases, and 19 bases lay between the germline ends. Germline loops: CDR1 SQVTM, CDR2 ANQGSEA. This CDR3 comprises 14 residues. The CDR3: CSVSIGTAGAEAFF. DNA for the CDR3: TGCAGCGTTTCAATCGGGACGGCCGGCGCTGAAGCTTTCTTT.

This clonotype was seen ten or more times. This rearrangement joins TRBV7-2 to TRBJ2-1, with D perhaps TRBD2 (6 bases). The CDR3 covers 16 residues. Trimming cost V 1 base and J 5 bases, with 15 bases left between them. Germline V gene sequence: CDR1 SGHTA, CDR2 FQGNSA. CDR3 loop: CASSLVPGLHNNEQFF. The CDR3 DNA reads TGTGCCAGCAGCTTAGTCCCGGGACTCCACAACAATGAGCAGTTCTTC. Combining the CDR3 with reference TRBV7-2 and TRBJ2-1 gives the whole variable domain GAGVSQSPSNKVTEKGKDVELRCDPISGHTALYWYRQSLGQGLEFLIYFQGNSAPDKSGLPSDRFSAERTGGSVSTLTIQRTQQEDSAVYLCASSLVPGLHNNEQFFGPGTRLTVL.

The genes are TRBV12-3 or TRBV12-4 and TRBJ2-5; possible D gene TRBD2, 6 bases. This CDR3 contains 13 residues. Trimming removed 6 bases from V and 2 bases from J, with 10 bases in between. CDR3 sequence (DNA): TGTGCCAGCAGCGCTAGCGAACAAGAGACCCAGTACTTC. Encoded protein: CASSASEQETQYF.

This clonotype was seen at least ten times. This chain uses TRBV7-9 with TRBJ2-3; no firm D call. The V end lost 5 bases, the J end lost 7 bases, and 13 bases lay between the germline ends. This CDR3 is 13 amino acids long. Germline V gene sequence: CDR1 SEHNR, CDR2 FQNEAQ (reference sequence). CDR3 sequence: CASSVFSGNTQYF. In DNA, the CDR3 is TGTGCCAGCAGCGTATTCTCAGGAAATACGCAGTATTTT.

This clonotype was counted between two and nine times. The chain couples TRBV20-1 to TRBJ2-5, with 9 bases lining up with TRBD1. With V trimmed by 3 bases and J by 2 bases, 4 bases remained unmatched. The CDR3 spans 14 residues. Germline V gene data show CDR1 as DFQATT and CDR2 as SNEGSKA (reference sequence). CDR3 sequence (DNA): TGCAGTGCTAGTGGGACAGGGTGGCAAGAGACCCAGTACTTC. It is translated as CSASGTGWQETQYF.

This clonotype was counted only a few times. V and J are TRBV29-1 and TRBJ1-5, with D possibly being TRBD1 (6 bases). CDR3 size: 14 residues. Deletions cut 5 bases from V and 4 bases from J, with 15 bases between. Germline values: CDR1 SQVTM, CDR2 ANQGSEA. CDR3 in DNA: TGCAGCGTTCAAACCGGACAGTCAAATCAGCCCCAGCATTTT. Translation gives CSVQTGQSNQPQHF.

The table lists this clonotype with many counts. The CDR3 loop reads CASSWRRGGGGTEAFF. As DNA, the CDR3 is TGTGCCAGCAGCTGGCGGAGGGGTGGGGGCGGCACTGAAGCTTTCTTT. The gene calls are TRBV7-2 and TRBJ1-1; perhaps TRBD1 as D (6 bases). This CDR3 has 16 residues. Trimming cost V 4 bases and J 4 bases, with 19 bases left between them. Germline loops: CDR1 SGHTA, CDR2 FQGNSA. Full variable domain (remainder filled in from reference TRBV7-2 and TRBJ1-1): GAGVSQSPSNKVTEKGKDVELRCDPISGHTALYWYRQSLGQGLEFLIYFQGNSAPDKSGLPSDRFSAERTGGSVSTLTIQRTQQEDSAVYLCASSWRRGGGGTEAFFGQGTRLTVV.

There are many counts of this clonotype. This rearrangement joins TRBV3-1 to TRBJ2-7; no clear D. The CDR3 consists of 14 residues. The V gene's germline CDR1 is LGHDT and CDR2 YNNKEL (reference sequence). V lost 0 bases to trimming and J lost 4 bases, with 10 bases between them. The CDR3 region has the DNA TGTGCCAGCAGCCAAGATAGCTCGAGGTACGAGCAGTACTTC. This translates into CASSQDSSRYEQYF.

This clonotype showed up just a few times. The chain couples TRBV27 to TRBJ2-1; 7 bases match TRBD1. V lost 5 bases and J lost 4; bases outside the gene matches: 11. This CDR3 comprises 16 residues. Germline CDR1 and CDR2: MNHEY and SMNVEV (reference sequence). CDR3 bases: TGTGCCAGCAGTAATAAACCGGGACAGAATTACAATGAGCAGTTCTTC. Translated: CASSNKPGQNYNEQFF.

This clonotype was counted ten times or more. The chain has TRBV28 and TRBJ2-7, with 7 nucleotides matching TRBD2. The CDR3 extends over 15 amino acids. The junction had 14 bases not matched to a gene; V was cut back by 6 bases and J by 6 bases. The germline CDR1 and CDR2 sequences are MDHEN and SYDVKM. CDR3 sequence (DNA): TGTGCCAGCAGAGCCCGACTAGCCTCGGGGAGCGAGCAGTACTTC. Encoded protein: CASRARLASGSEQYF. The full variable domain, in which reference TRBV28 and TRBJ2-7 provide the parts outside the CDR3, is DVKVTQSSRYLVKRTGEKVFLECVQDMDHENMFWYRQDPGLGLRLIYFSYDVKMKEKGDIPEGYSVSREKKERFSLILESASTNQTSMYLCASRARLASGSEQYFGPGTRLTVT.

This clonotype was counted at least ten times. The rearrangement links TRBV5-1 to TRBJ2-1; possible D gene TRBD1, 6 bases. Between the trimmed V and J ends, which lost 5 bases and 2 bases, there was a span of 11 bases. This CDR3 region has 14 residues. Germline CDR1 SGHRS, CDR2 YFSETQ. The CDR3 nucleotides are TGCGCCAGCAGTCTGACAGGCCCCTACAATGAGCAGTTCTTC. Protein sequence: CASSLTGPYNEQFF.

Many counts were recorded for this clonotype. The chain combines TRBV27 with TRBJ1-6; D unclear. This CDR3 spans 13 amino acids. Germline CDR1 MNHEY, CDR2 SMNVEV (reference sequence). Trimming stripped 2 bases from V and 10 bases from J, with 9 bases between. The CDR3 is CASSLVPGSPLHF. The CDR3 coding sequence is TGTGCCAGCAGTTTAGTGCCGGGATCACCCCTCCACTTT.

This chain links TRBV7-8 with TRBJ2-2; 13 bases are shared with TRBD2. Germline V CDR1 and CDR2: SGHVS, FQNEAQ. V shed 6 bases, J shed 6 bases, and the junction held 10 bases outside the gene matches. This CDR3 is built from 17 residues. The DNA of the CDR3 is TGTGCCAGCAGTCAACGTGGGACTAGCGGGATACCCGGGGAGCTGTTTTTT. Its translation: CASSQRGTSGIPGELFF.

The CDR3, as DNA: TGCGCCAGCAGCCAAGATCAAAATAGCAATCAGCCCCAGCATTTT. Protein: CASSQDQNSNQPQHF. The chain is built from TRBV4-1 and TRBJ1-5; no clear D. CDR1 and CDR2 from the germline V gene are MGHRA and YSYEKL. V was cut by 0 bases and J by 0 bases, with 6 bases left in between. The CDR3 loop spans 15 amino acids.

Only a few counts were recorded for this clonotype. The gene calls are TRBV20-1 and TRBJ1-6; D gene ambiguous. Germline V gives CDR1 DFQATT, CDR2 SNEGSKA (reference sequence). The CDR3 contains 14 residues. Trimming cost V 7 bases and J 9 bases, with 19 bases left between them. CDR3 loop: CSVRRGRVGSPLHF. The CDR3 DNA sequence: TGCAGTGTCCGGAGAGGGAGGGTGGGTTCACCCCTCCACTTT.

This clonotype was recorded many times. The chain is built from TRBV27 and TRBJ2-5; 12 bases agree with TRBD1. V lost 5 bases and J lost 5; bases outside the gene matches: 12. The CDR3 consists of 17 residues. Germline values: CDR1 MNHEY, CDR2 SMNVEV (reference sequence). The CDR3 protein is CASSQTRDRGLGETQYF. Written as DNA, the CDR3 is TGTGCCAGCAGTCAGACTCGGGACAGGGGGCTGGGGGAGACCCAGTACTTC.

The chain uses TRBV12-3 or TRBV12-4 and TRBJ2-5, with TRBD1 identical over 11 bases. The CDR3 has 14 amino acids. V was pared by 3 bases and J by 5 bases, with 2 bases of the junction left unmatched. Written as DNA, the CDR3 is TGTGCCAGCAGTTTGGGGGACAGGGGGGAGACCCAGTACTTC. Translating it yields CASSLGDRGETQYF.

Here the CDR3 DNA reads TGTGCCAGCAGTTACTCGGGACAGCTATATAGCTACACCTTC. This gives the protein CASSYSGQLYSYTF. This chain connects TRBV6-5 to TRBJ1-2; 7 nucleotides match TRBD1. The ends lost 0 bases at V and 9 bases at J; junction bases unmatched: 7. The CDR3 runs 14 residues. The germline V gene has CDR1 MNHEY and CDR2 SVGAGI.

This sequence joins TRBV6-2 or TRBV6-3 and TRBJ2-1; possibly TRBD1 for D (7 bases). The CDR3 has 16 amino acids. Trimming removed 2 bases from V and 10 bases from J, with 21 bases in between. Germline V CDR1 and CDR2: MNHEY, SVGEGT. The CDR3: CASSYGFRGVPGEQFF. The CDR3 region has the DNA TGTGCCAGCAGTTACGGTTTCAGGGGGGTTCCGGGAGAGCAGTTCTTC.

This clonotype was recorded many times. V and J are TRBV28 and TRBJ1-4; no clear D gene. This CDR3 comprises 13 residues. V was pared by 7 bases and J by 0 bases, with 6 bases between. Germline V gene lookup returns CDR1 MDHEN and CDR2 SYDVKM. The DNA for the CDR3 is TGTGCCAGCAAACCTGCAACTAATGAAAAACTGTTTTTT. Translated, it gives CASKPATNEKLFF.

As to this clonotype: This could be a read error, since a much larger clone is one nucleotide away. Because the CDR3 is missing its conserved closing phenylalanine or tryptophan, this is likely a read error. This chain connects TRBV2 to TRBJ1-2; 7 positions agree with TRBD1. CDR3 length: 14 amino acids. The V segment lost 4 bases and the J segment 2 bases; nucleotides outside the gene matches: 4. Germline V gene lookup returns CDR1 SNHLY and CDR2 FYNNEI. The CDR3 DNA sequence: TGTGCCAGCAGTGTCCAGGGGGGGAACTATGGCTACACCCTC. Translated: CASSVQGGNYGYTL.